The 29 T cell receptor beta chains given below trace back to one sample, sequenced in a study of T cells in Graves' hyperthyroidism and ophthalmopathy. Authors of the study amplified TCR beta CDR3 regions from RNA transcripts. Carried out on the TCR CDR3, a first-round RT-PCR used the HTBI primer set. TCRdb called the multiplex PCR reads again in MiXCR, with one record for every CDR3 protein. The sample shows about 350,000 distinct CDR3 sequences, 15% to 20% of them seen only once. Sample: blood. Receptors originate from a woman aged 40 to 55 with Graves' ophthalmopathy.

This clonotype was seen many times. The genes are TRBV27 and TRBJ2-7, with D possibly TRBD2 on 5 matching bases. V was shortened by 0 bases and J by 3 bases, with 18 bases between the two germline ends. The CDR3 runs to 17 residues. Germline values: CDR1 MNHEY, CDR2 SMNVEV (reference sequence). CDR3 loop: CASSLSRTRPPLYEQYF. The CDR3 coding sequence is TGTGCCAGCAGTTTATCGAGGACTCGCCCACCCCTCTACGAGCAGTACTTC.

The table lists this clonotype with many counts. The chain has TRBV30 and TRBJ2-2; the match to TRBD2 covers 13 bases. V lost 1 base and J lost 4; bases outside the gene matches: 3. CDR1 and CDR2 from the germline V gene are GTSNPN and SVGIG (reference sequence). The CDR3 consists of 16 residues. CDR3 DNA sequence: TGTGCCTGGAGTGGGACTAGCGGGAGTCTCACCGGGGAGCTGTTTTTT. Translated: CAWSGTSGSLTGELFF. The variable domain in full, completed from reference TRBV30 and TRBJ2-2, reads SQTIHQWPATLVQPVGSPLSLECTVEGTSNPNLYWYRQAAGRGLQLLFYSVGIGQISSEVPQNLSASRPQDRQFILSSKKLLLSDSGFYLCAWSGTSGSLTGELFFGEGSRLTVL.

This clonotype was observed at least ten times. The chain is built from TRBV12-5 and TRBJ2-2; 8 nucleotides agree with TRBD2. The J segment lost 5 bases and the V segment lost 2 bases, leaving 10 bases of the junction unmatched. Germline CDR1 and CDR2: LGHNT and FRNRAP. The CDR3 length is 17 residues. CDR3 sequence reads: CASGLSPGAGVTGELFF. CDR3 sequence (DNA): TGTGCTAGTGGTTTGTCACCCGGAGCGGGAGTTACCGGGGAGCTGTTTTTT.

V usage is TRBV28 and J usage is TRBJ2-5; no firm D call. V was pared by 1 base and J by 3 bases, with 12 bases between. This CDR3 is built from 15 residues. Germline lookup yields CDR1 MDHEN and CDR2 SYDVKM. The CDR3 DNA reads as TGTGCCAGCAGTTTATCGGGTATCCTAAAAGAGACCCAGTACTTC. As protein: CASSLSGILKETQYF.

The sample holds a few counts of this clonotype. The rearrangement links TRBV20-1 to TRBJ2-4, with 9 positions matching TRBD1. The CDR3 contains 19 residues. Trimming took 5 bases from V and 1 from J; bases not matched to a gene: 18. Per germline, CDR1 DFQATT and CDR2 SNEGSKA (reference sequence). The CDR3 spells CSARYPGTGGIRAKNIQYF. The CDR3 DNA reads as TGCAGTGCTCGTTACCCGGGCACAGGGGGCATCCGTGCCAAAAACATTCAGTACTTC.

This clonotype was counted many times. One junction end does not reproduce the germline sequence, and a read error may be involved. J is TRBJ2-7 and V is TRBV7-9, with D unclear. This CDR3 has 12 residues. The germline V gene has CDR1 SEHNR and CDR2 FQNEAQ (reference sequence). CDR3 nucleotide sequence: TGTGCCAGCGGCTTAGATCGCTGGGGGCAGTACTTC. It translates to CASGLDRWGQYF.

This clonotype has at least ten counts. The chain couples TRBV11-2 to TRBJ2-7; D is uncertain. Germline V gives CDR1 SGHAT, CDR2 FQNNGV. The V and J ends lost 4 bases and 6 bases respectively, with 13 bases between them. CDR3 length: 13 residues. The CDR3 region is CASSSLPSSEQYF. CDR3 DNA: TGTGCCAGCAGCTCGCTACCAAGCTCCGAGCAGTACTTC. The full variable domain, in which reference TRBV11-2 and TRBJ2-7 provide the parts outside the CDR3, is EAGVAQSPRYKIIEKRQSVAFWCNPISGHATLYWYQQILGQGPKLLIQFQNNGVVDDSQLPKDRFSAERLKGVDSTLKIQPAKLEDSAVYLCASSSLPSSEQYFGPGTRLTVT.

The chain is built from TRBV11-2 and TRBJ1-2, with D perhaps matching TRBD1 (6 bases). Germline assignment: CDR1 SGHAT and CDR2 FQNNGV. Trimming stripped 6 bases from V and 10 bases from J, with 12 bases between. There are 11 residues in the CDR3. Written as DNA, the CDR3 is TGTGCCAGCAGTTCCTACAGGGACTACACCTTC. Protein sequence: CASSSYRDYTF.

The chain couples TRBV28 to TRBJ2-7, with 11 bases aligning to TRBD2. V lost 4 bases, J lost 6 bases, and 8 bases stayed unmatched. The CDR3 is made up of 15 amino acids. The germline V gene has CDR1 MDHEN and CDR2 SYDVKM. The CDR3 coding sequence is TGTGCCAGCAGTTCCCGGCGAGGACTAGCGGGCGAGCAGTACTTC. This codes for CASSSRRGLAGEQYF.

This clonotype was seen at least ten times. The chain links TRBV6-5 to TRBJ2-2; TRBD2 matches 7 bases. V gave up 3 bases and J gave up 8 bases; unmatched junction bases: 9. The CDR3 covers 15 residues. The V gene's germline CDR1 is MNHEY and CDR2 SVGAGI. For the CDR3, the DNA is TGTGCCAGCAGTTATAGTGGGACTACCGCTGGGGAGCTGTTTTTT. This sequence encodes CASSYSGTTAGELFF.

The chain links TRBV7-3 to TRBJ2-7; 11 bases line up with TRBD2. Germline-derived CDR1 and CDR2 are SGHTA and FQGTGA. V shed 1 base and J 2 bases; nucleotides not matched to a gene: 16. The CDR3 is 20 amino acids. CDR3 loop: CASSLRQSEWTSGLTYEQYF. The CDR3, as DNA: TGTGCCAGCAGCTTAAGGCAATCCGAGTGGACTAGCGGGCTCACCTACGAGCAGTACTTC.

This clonotype was recorded at least ten times. This chain uses TRBV6-1 with TRBJ2-2, with TRBD1 matching 7 bases. Germline lookup yields CDR1 MNHNS and CDR2 SASEGT. V lost 2 bases and J lost 7; bases outside the gene matches: 4. The CDR3 totals 14 residues. For the CDR3, the DNA is TGTGCCAGCAGTGAATCGCAGGGGGTCGGGGAGCTGTTTTTT. This encodes CASSESQGVGELFF.

This clonotype was detected ten times or more. The genes are TRBV6-5 and TRBJ2-2; 8 bases align to TRBD1. Looked up from germline, CDR1 is MNHEY and CDR2 is SVGAGI. V lost 6 bases and J lost 4; bases outside the gene matches: 7. CDR3 length equals 15 residues. The CDR3 nucleotides read TGTGCCAGCAGGACAGGGGACCGAAGCACCGGGGAGCTGTTTTTT. Translated: CASRTGDRSTGELFF.

This clonotype occurred many times. The rearrangement uses TRBV27 and TRBJ2-7, with D possibly being TRBD2 (6 bases). This CDR3 has 14 residues. V shed 6 bases and J shed 0 bases, with 12 bases lying between them. From germline, CDR1 is MNHEY and CDR2 SMNVEV (reference sequence). Written as DNA, the CDR3 is TGTGCCAGCAGGAGGGACTTCAACTCCTACGAGCAGTACTTC. It specifies CASRRDFNSYEQYF.

This clonotype showed up just a few times. The chain joins TRBV20-1 to TRBJ1-5; D is unclear. V lost 0 bases, J lost 7 bases, and 16 bases lay in between. CDR1 is DFQATT and CDR2 is SNEGSKA in the germline V gene (reference sequence). The CDR3 totals 15 residues. The chain's CDR3 is CSARDHPFKGQPQHF. The CDR3 bases are TGCAGTGCTAGAGATCACCCTTTTAAGGGCCAGCCCCAGCATTTT.

This clonotype was recorded at least ten times. The chain is built from TRBV20-1 and TRBJ1-1; 9 bases are shared with TRBD1. Germline CDR1 is DFQATT and CDR2 is SNEGSKA (reference sequence). This CDR3 is 15 amino acids long. The junction had 6 bases not matched to a gene; V was cut back by 0 bases and J by 4 bases. The DNA for the CDR3 is TGCAGTGCTAGAGACCGCGACAGGGGGAGCACTGAAGCTTTCTTT. This translates into CSARDRDRGSTEAFF.

This clonotype was seen repeatedly, ten times or more. V usage is TRBV15 and J usage is TRBJ2-2; D not resolved. The germline CDR1 and CDR2 sequences are LNHNV and YYDKDF (reference sequence). The V end lost 3 bases, the J end lost 1 base, and 6 bases lay between the germline ends. This CDR3 spans 14 amino acids. The CDR3 reads CATSRGMNTGELFF. The CDR3 bases are TGTGCCACCAGCAGGGGGATGAACACCGGGGAGCTGTTTTTT.

Comments on this clonotype: A much larger clone differs from this one at a single base, so this may be a read error. This chain links TRBV28 with TRBJ2-5, with D tentatively TRBD2 (6 bases). Germline V lookup: CDR1 MDHEN, CDR2 SYDVKM. The CDR3 sequence is 17 residues long. Deletions cut 8 bases from V and 5 bases from J, with 27 bases between. In nucleotides, the CDR3 is TGTGCCAGCGGCCCCGGGCTAGTGGGAGGTTCATTGGAGACCCAGTACTTC. Protein product: CASGPGLVGGSLETQYF.

Ten or more counts support this clonotype. V is TRBV20-1 and J is TRBJ2-2, with D unresolved. CDR1 is DFQATT, CDR2 SNEGSKA, per germline (reference sequence). The V end was cut by 3 bases, the J end by 6 bases, with 14 bases between. The length of the CDR3 is 14 residues. The CDR3 sequence: CSASNSRSAGELFF. The DNA for the CDR3 is TGCAGTGCTAGTAATTCTAGGTCGGCCGGGGAGCTGTTTTTT.

This clonotype was counted many times. The chain joins TRBV30 to TRBJ1-1; D remains ambiguous. CDR1 and CDR2 (germline): GTSNPN, SVGIG (reference sequence). Trimming left V 5 bases short and J 4 bases short, with 14 bases between. This CDR3 is 13 amino acids long. CDR3 nucleotide sequence: TGTGCCTGGGACCGGGTTCCGGGCACTGAAGCTTTCTTT. Translated, it gives CAWDRVPGTEAFF.

The rearrangement joins TRBV20-1 to TRBJ1-5, with D unresolved. V shed 5 bases and J shed 0 bases, with 11 bases lying between them. The CDR3 is made up of 14 amino acids. Germline assignment: CDR1 DFQATT and CDR2 SNEGSKA (reference sequence). CDR3 amino acids: CSAAPLGSNQPQHF. CDR3 nucleotide sequence: TGCAGTGCTGCCCCCCTGGGTAGCAATCAGCCCCAGCATTTT.

This chain joins TRBV27 and TRBJ2-7; the D gene is possibly TRBD2 (5 bases). This CDR3 has 13 residues. Germline CDR1 MNHEY, CDR2 SMNVEV (reference sequence). Trimming left V 6 bases short and J 4 bases short, with 13 bases between. CDR3: CASSQAPGYEQYF. The DNA of the CDR3 is TGTGCCAGCAGCCAAGCCCCGGGATACGAGCAGTACTTC.

By frequency in the sample, this clonotype is medium-sized. The V and J genes are TRBV27 and TRBJ2-3; 12 bases match TRBD2. Germline V gene lookup returns CDR1 MNHEY and CDR2 SMNVEV (reference sequence). J gave up 1 base and V 4 bases, and 3 bases lay outside the gene matches. The CDR3 runs to 16 residues. The CDR3 protein is CASSSRLAGGTDTQYF. CDR3 coding DNA: TGTGCCAGCAGTTCTCGACTAGCGGGAGGCACAGATACGCAGTATTTT.

V gene TRBV14 combines with J gene TRBJ2-2; D might be TRBD2 (5 bases). Trimming pared 1 base from V and 4 bases from J, leaving 13 bases between. The length of the CDR3 is 16 residues. Germline V lookup: CDR1 SGHDN, CDR2 FVKESK. The CDR3 DNA reads as TGTGCCAGCAGCCAAGGGCGAGGGATCGGCACCGGGGAGCTGTTTTTT. Translation gives CASSQGRGIGTGELFF.

The chain employs TRBV12-3 or TRBV12-4 and TRBJ1-1; D unclear. Trimming shortened V by 2 bases and J by 4 bases, and 14 bases separated the two germline ends. The CDR3 length is 15 residues. CDR3 DNA: TGTGCCAGCAGTTTATCGAGTTTTTGGAGCACTGAAGCTTTCTTT. Amino acids: CASSLSSFWSTEAFF.

This clonotype has a count of ten or more. The gene calls are TRBV6-5 and TRBJ2-7; D might be TRBD1 (6 bases). The germline V and J ends were trimmed by 7 bases and 7 bases, with 20 bases remaining between them. The CDR3 consists of 14 residues. The germline CDR1 and CDR2 sequences are MNHEY and SVGAGI. The chain's CDR3 is CASTPQRWGQEQYF. The CDR3 coding sequence is TGTGCCAGCACACCACAGAGGTGGGGGCAGGAGCAGTACTTC.

This clonotype was detected ten times or more. J is TRBJ1-2 and V is TRBV15; TRBD1 aligns across 7 bases. The V segment lost 0 bases and the J segment 2 bases; nucleotides outside the gene matches: 0. This CDR3 is 14 amino acids long. Germline-derived CDR1 and CDR2 are LNHNV and YYDKDF (reference sequence). CDR3 sequence reads: CATSRETGNYGYTF. The CDR3 DNA is TGTGCCACCAGCAGAGAGACAGGGAACTATGGCTACACCTTC.

This clonotype was seen at least ten times. The chain employs TRBV7-9 and TRBJ2-2; 7 bases map to TRBD1. CDR1 SEHNR and CDR2 FQNEAQ come from the germline V gene (reference sequence). CDR3 length: 15 residues. J lost 3 bases, V lost 0 bases, and 1 base had no gene match. This CDR3 is CASSLAGTDTGELFF. Here the CDR3 DNA reads TGTGCCAGCAGCTTAGCTGGGACAGACACCGGGGAGCTGTTTTTT.

In this sample, this clonotype turned up many times. The chain combines TRBV5-1 with TRBJ2-7; no firm D call. The V gene's germline CDR1 is SGHRS and CDR2 YFSETQ. Trimming took off 0 bases at V and 1 base at J, with 8 bases between the two ends. The CDR3 spans 14 residues. CDR3 amino acids: CASSLGDGSYEQYF. The CDR3 DNA is TGCGCCAGCAGCTTGGGCGACGGTTCCTACGAGCAGTACTTC.